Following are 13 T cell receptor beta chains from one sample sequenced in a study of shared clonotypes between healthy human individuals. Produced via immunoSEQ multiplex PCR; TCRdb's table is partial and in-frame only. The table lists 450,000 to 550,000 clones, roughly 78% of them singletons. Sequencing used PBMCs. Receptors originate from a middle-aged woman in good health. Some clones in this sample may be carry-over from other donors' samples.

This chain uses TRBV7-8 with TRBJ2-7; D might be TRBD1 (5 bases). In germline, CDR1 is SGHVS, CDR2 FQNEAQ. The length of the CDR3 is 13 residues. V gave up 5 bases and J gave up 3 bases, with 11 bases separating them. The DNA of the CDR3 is TGTGCCAGCAGCACCTGGACAATCTACGAGCAGTACTTC. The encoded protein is CASSTWTIYEQYF.

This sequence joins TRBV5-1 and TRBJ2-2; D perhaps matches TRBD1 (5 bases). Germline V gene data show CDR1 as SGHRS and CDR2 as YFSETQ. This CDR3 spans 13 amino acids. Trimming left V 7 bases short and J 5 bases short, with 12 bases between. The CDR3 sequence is CASGALGTGELFF. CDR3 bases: TGCGCCAGCGGGGCTCTTGGAACCGGGGAGCTGTTTTTT.

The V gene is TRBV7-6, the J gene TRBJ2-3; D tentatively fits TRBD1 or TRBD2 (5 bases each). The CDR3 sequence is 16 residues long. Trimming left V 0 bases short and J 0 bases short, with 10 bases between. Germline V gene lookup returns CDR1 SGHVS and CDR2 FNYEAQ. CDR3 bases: TGTGCCAGCAGCTTAGCGCAGGGACCAAGCACAGATACGCAGTATTTT. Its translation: CASSLAQGPSTDTQYF.

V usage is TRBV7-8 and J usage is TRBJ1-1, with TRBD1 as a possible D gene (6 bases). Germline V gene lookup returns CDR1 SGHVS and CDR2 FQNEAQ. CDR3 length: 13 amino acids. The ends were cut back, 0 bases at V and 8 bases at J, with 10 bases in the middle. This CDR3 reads CASSLAGALEAFF. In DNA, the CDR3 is TGTGCCAGCAGCTTAGCGGGGGCTTTGGAAGCTTTCTTT.

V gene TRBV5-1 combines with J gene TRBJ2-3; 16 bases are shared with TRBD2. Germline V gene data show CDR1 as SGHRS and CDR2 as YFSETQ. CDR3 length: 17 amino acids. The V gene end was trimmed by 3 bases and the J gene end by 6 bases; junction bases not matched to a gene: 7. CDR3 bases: TGCGCCAGCAGCTCGGGACTAGCGGGAGGGCGTGCCGATACGCAGTATTTT. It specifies CASSSGLAGGRADTQYF.

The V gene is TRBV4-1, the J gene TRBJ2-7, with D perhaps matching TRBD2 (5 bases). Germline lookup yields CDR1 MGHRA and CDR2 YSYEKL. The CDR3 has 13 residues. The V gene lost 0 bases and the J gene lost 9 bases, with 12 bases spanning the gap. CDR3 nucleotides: TGCGCCAGCAGCCAAGATACCGGGCGGGTGCAGTACTTC. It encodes CASSQDTGRVQYF.

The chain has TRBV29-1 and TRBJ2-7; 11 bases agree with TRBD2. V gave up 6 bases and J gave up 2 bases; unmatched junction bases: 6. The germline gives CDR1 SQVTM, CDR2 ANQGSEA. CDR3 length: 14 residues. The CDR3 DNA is TGCAGCGTCGAGACTAGCGGGGTTACCTACGAGCAGTACTTC. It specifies CSVETSGVTYEQYF.

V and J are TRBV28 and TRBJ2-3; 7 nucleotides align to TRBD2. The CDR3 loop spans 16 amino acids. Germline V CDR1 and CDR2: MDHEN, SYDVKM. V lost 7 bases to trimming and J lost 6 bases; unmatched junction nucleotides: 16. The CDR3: CASITTTGGGMDTQYF. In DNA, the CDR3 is TGTGCCAGCATCACGACGACTGGGGGAGGGATGGATACGCAGTATTTT.

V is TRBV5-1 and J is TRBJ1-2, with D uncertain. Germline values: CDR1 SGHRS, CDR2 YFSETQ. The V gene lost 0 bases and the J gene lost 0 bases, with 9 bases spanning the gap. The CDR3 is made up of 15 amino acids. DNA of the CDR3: TGCGCCAGCAGCTTGGACCCGGGCGCTAACTATGGCTACACCTTC. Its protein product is CASSLDPGANYGYTF.

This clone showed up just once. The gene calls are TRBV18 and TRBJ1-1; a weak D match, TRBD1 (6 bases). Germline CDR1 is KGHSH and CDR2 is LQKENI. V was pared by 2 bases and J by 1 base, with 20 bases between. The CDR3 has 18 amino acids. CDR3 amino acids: CASSPRSWGAGGNTEAFF. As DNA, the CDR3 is TGTGCCAGCTCACCAAGGTCCTGGGGGGCCGGAGGGAACACTGAAGCTTTCTTT.

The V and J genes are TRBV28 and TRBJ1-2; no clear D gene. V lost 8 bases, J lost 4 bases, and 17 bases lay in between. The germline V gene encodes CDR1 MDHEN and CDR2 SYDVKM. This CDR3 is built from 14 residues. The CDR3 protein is CASESGQRAYGYTF. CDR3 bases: TGTGCCAGCGAATCGGGTCAGAGGGCCTATGGCTACACCTTC.

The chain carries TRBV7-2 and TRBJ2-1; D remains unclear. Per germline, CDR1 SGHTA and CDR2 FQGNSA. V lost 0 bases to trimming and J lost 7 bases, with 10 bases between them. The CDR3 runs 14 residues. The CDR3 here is CASSLAHGPNEQFF. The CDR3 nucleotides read TGTGCCAGCAGCTTAGCGCACGGACCAAATGAGCAGTTCTTC.

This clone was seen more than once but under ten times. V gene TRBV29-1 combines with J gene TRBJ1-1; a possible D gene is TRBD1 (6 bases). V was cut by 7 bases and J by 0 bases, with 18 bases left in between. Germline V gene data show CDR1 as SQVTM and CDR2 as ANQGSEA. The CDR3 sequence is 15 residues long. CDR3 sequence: CSATGGGALNTEAFF. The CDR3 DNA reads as TGCAGCGCCACCGGGGGCGGGGCTCTGAACACTGAAGCTTTCTTT.